These T cell receptor beta chains were read from a single sample in a study of T cells in tuberculosis. TCRdb's table, derived via immunoSEQ multiplex PCR, lists solely in-frame clones and lacks some. Of tens of thousands of clones in the sample, approximately 94% were seen once. This specimen consisted of PBMCs, obtained at tuberculosis diagnosis. These receptors all stem from an adult with tuberculosis. Both conserved end residues are part of each CDR3. The order of the fields is J gene, V gene, D gene, CDR3 protein. A D gene is named only where the DNA matches it firmly.

>TRBJ1-2|TRBV6-5|NA
CAARRADNYGYTF
>TRBJ2-1|TRBV10-2|TRBD2
CASRGLAGHNEQFF
>TRBJ2-3|TRBV19|NA
CASSIDSTSTDTQYF
>TRBJ1-1|TRBV9|NA
CASSVDSAGSAFF
>TRBJ1-3|TRBV6-5|NA
CASTIPGGNTIYF
>TRBJ2-5|TRBV18|TRBD2
CASSPFVGGSARETQYF
>TRBJ2-3|TRBV9|NA
CASSYGRGDSSTDTQYF
>TRBJ1-2|TRBV12-5|NA
CASGLVPRQGFPLYGYTF
>TRBJ1-2|TRBV30|NA
CAWDRGGNYGYTF
>TRBJ2-5|TRBV19|NA
CASSMAGLGGETQYF
>TRBJ1-3|TRBV28|TRBD1
CASSFQGQGRSNTIYF
>TRBJ1-2|TRBV7-9|NA
CASSQPTGLNYGYTF
>TRBJ1-2|TRBV19|NA
CASSTTRENYGYTF
>TRBJ1-2|TRBV28|TRBD1
CASGDGRDSDNYGYTF
>TRBJ2-1|TRBV6-1|TRBD1
CATSRDRVLNEQFF
>TRBJ2-7|TRBV18|TRBD1
CASSLGQGRTYEQYF
>TRBJ2-1|TRBV11-3|NA
CASSPTGLSSYNEQFF
>TRBJ1-4|TRBV29-1|TRBD1
CSTRTGAGEKLFF
>TRBJ1-6|TRBV7-6|NA
CASSSGVPNSPLHF
>TRBJ2-7|TRBV4-1|TRBD1
CASSQIDRVAHEQYF
>TRBJ1-5|TRBV30|NA
CAWSQEVNQPQHF
>TRBJ1-2|TRBV29-1|TRBD1
CSVDFKGQGGYTF
>TRBJ2-1|TRBV27|TRBD1
CASSLSGTGGYNEQFF
>TRBJ1-2|TRBV11-2|NA
CASSFGVSYTF
>TRBJ2-5|TRBV7-2|NA
CASSATGIQETQYF
>TRBJ1-2|TRBV4-3|NA
CASSQVQGLGYTF
>TRBJ2-7|TRBV19|NA
CASAGDRNEQYF
>TRBJ1-5|TRBV7-2|NA
CASSSENISNQPQHF
>TRBJ2-5|TRBV15|NA
CATSRDVSIETQYF
>TRBJ1-2|TRBV5-6|TRBD1
CASSQTGQGYGYTF
>TRBJ2-4|TRBV29-1|TRBD1
CSVEGQGAGNIQYF
>TRBJ1-5|TRBV7-2|NA
CASSLKITNQPQHF
>TRBJ2-7|TRBV6-1|NA
CASSEALPNREQYF
>TRBJ1-5|TRBV10-3|NA
CAISESSSNQPQHF
>TRBJ1-1|TRBV5-8|TRBD1
CASSPRTGERRDTEAFF
>TRBJ2-7|TRBV28|TRBD1
CASSLSDRVPFEQYF